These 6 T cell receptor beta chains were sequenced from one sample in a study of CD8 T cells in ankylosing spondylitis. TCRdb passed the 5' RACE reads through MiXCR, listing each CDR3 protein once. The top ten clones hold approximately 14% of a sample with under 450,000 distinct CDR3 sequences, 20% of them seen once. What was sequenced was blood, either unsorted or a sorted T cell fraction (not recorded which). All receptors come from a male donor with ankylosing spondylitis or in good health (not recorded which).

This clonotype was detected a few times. In nucleotides, the CDR3 is TGTGCCAGCAGCTTAAGGAGGGGTGCCTACGAGCAGTACTTC. It translates to CASSLRRGAYEQYF. The chain is built from TRBV7-9 and TRBJ2-7, with D tentatively TRBD2 (6 bases). The CDR3 runs to 14 residues. The germline V gene has CDR1 SEHNR and CDR2 FQNEAQ (reference sequence). The ends were cut back, 2 bases at V and 2 bases at J, with 10 bases in the middle. The complete variable domain, with remaining parts taken from reference TRBV7-9 and TRBJ2-7, reads DTGVSQNPRHKITKRGQNVTFRCDPISEHNRLYWYRQTLGQGPEFLTYFQNEAQLEKSRLLSDRFSAERPKGSFSTLEIQRTEQGDSAMYLCASSLRRGAYEQYFGPGTRLTVT.

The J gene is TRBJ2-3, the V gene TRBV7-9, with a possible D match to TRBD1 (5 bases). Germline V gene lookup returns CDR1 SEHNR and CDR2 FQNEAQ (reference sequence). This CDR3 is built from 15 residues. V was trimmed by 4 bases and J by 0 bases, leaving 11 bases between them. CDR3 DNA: TGTGCCAGCAGCTCAGTGCAGGGTAGCACAGATACGCAGTATTTT. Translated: CASSSVQGSTDTQYF.

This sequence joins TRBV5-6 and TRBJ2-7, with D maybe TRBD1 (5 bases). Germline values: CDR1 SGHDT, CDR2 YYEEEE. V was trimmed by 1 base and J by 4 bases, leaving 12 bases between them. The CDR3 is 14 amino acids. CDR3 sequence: CASSLTRVFYEQYF. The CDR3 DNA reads TGTGCCAGCAGCTTGACCAGGGTGTTTTACGAGCAGTACTTC.

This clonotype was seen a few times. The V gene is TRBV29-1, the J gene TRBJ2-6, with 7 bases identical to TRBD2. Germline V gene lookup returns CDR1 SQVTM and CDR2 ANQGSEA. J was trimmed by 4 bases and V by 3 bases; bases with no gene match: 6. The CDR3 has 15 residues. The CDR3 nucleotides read TGCAGCGTTGAGAGGGAGGGTGCCGGGGCCAACGTCCTGACTTTC. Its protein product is CSVEREGAGANVLTF.

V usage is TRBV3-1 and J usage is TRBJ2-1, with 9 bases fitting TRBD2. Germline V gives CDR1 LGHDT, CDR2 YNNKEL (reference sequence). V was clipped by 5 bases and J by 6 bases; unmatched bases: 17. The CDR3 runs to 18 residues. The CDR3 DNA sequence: TGTGCCAGCAGCTCACCCTTGGCGGGGGGGACTAGAGGCAATGAGCAGTTCTTC. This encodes CASSSPLAGGTRGNEQFF.

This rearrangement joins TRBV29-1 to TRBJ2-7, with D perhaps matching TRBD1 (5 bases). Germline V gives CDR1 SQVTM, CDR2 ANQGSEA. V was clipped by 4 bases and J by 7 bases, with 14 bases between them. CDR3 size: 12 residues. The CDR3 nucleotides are TGCAGCGTTGGTTCACCTTCAGGGGAGCAGTACTTC. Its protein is CSVGSPSGEQYF.